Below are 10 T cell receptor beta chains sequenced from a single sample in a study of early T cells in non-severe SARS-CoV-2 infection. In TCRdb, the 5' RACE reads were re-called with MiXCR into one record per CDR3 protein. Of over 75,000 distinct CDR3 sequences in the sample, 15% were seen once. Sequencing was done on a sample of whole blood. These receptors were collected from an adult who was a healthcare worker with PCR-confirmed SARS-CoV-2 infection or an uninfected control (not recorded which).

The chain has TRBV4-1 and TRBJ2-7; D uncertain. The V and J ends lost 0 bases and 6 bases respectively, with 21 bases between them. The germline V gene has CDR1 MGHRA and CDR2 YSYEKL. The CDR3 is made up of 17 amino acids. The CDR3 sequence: CASSQDLGRPPFVEQYF. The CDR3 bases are TGCGCCAGCAGCCAAGACCTAGGCAGACCACCATTCGTCGAGCAGTACTTC.

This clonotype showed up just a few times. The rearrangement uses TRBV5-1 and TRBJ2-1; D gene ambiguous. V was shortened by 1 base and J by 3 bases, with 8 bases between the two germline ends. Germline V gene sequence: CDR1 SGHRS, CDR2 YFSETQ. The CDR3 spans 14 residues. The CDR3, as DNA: TGCGCCAGCAGCTTGCTTAAGGGCTACAATGAGCAGTTCTTC. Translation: CASSLLKGYNEQFF. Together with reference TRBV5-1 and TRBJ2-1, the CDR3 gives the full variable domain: KAGVTQTPRYLIKTRGQQVTLSCSPISGHRSVSWYQQTPGQGLQFLFEYFSETQRNKGNFPGRFSGRQFSNSRSEMNVSTLELGDSALYLCASSLLKGYNEQFFGPGTRLTVL.

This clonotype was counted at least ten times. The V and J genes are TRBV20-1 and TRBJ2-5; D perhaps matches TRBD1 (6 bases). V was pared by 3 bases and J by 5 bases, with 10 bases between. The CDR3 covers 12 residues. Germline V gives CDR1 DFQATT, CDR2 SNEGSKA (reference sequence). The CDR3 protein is CSARWGQETQYF. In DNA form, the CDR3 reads TGCAGTGCTAGGTGGGGGCAGGAGACCCAGTACTTC.

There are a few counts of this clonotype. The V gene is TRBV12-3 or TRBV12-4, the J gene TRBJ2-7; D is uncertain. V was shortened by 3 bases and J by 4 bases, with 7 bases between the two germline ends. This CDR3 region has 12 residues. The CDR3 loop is CASSLALYEQYF. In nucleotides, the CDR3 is TGTGCCAGCAGTTTGGCGCTATACGAGCAGTACTTC.

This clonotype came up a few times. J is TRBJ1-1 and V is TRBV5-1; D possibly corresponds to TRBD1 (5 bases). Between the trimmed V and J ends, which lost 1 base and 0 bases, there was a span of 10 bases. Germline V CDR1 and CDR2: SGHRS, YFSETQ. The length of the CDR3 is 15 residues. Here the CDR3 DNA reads TGCGCCAGCAGCTTGAGACAGAGAATGAACACTGAAGCTTTCTTT. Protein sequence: CASSLRQRMNTEAFF.

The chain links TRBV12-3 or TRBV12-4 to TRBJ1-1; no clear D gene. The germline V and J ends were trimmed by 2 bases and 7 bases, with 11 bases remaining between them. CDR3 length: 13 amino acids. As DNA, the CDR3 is TGTGCCAGCAGTTTAAGGGATTTGGGTGAAGCTTTCTTT. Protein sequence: CASSLRDLGEAFF.

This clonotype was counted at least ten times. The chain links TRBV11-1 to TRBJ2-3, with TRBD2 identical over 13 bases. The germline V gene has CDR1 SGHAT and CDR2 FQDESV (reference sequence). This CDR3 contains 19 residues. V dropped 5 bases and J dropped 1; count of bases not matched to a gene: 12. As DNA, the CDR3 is TGTGCCAGCAGCATAGAGGGACTAGCGGGAACCTGGGGCACAGATACGCAGTATTTT. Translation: CASSIEGLAGTWGTDTQYF.

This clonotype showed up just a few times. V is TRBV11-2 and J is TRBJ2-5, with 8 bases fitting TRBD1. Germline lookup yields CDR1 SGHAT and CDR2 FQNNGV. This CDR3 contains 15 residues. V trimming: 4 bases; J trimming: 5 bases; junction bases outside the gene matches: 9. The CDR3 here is CASSSGQGQRETQYF. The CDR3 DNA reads TGTGCCAGCAGCTCCGGACAGGGACAACGGGAGACCCAGTACTTC.

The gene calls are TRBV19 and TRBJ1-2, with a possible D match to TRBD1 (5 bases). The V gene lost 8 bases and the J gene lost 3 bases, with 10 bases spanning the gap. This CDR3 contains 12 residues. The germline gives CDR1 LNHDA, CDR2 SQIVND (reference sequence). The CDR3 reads CASRRGYYGYTF. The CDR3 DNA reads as TGTGCCAGTCGGAGGGGTTACTATGGCTACACCTTC.

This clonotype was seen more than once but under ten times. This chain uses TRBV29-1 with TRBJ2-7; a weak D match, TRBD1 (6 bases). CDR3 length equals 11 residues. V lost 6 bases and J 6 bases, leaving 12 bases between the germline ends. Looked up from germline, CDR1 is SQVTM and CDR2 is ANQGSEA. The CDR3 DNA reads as TGCAGCGTCACAGGGAATGTCGAGCAGTACTTC. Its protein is CSVTGNVEQYF.